Following are 25 T cell receptor beta chains from one sample sequenced in a study of STAT5B mutations in CD4+ large granular lymphocyte leukemia. Assay used: immunoSEQ multiplex PCR; TCRdb lists only in-frame clones, some missing. The data contain about 35,000 clones, roughly two thirds of them singletons. The sequenced sample was CD4+ T cells from blood buffy coats. The receptors were sampled from a human donor in good health.

The chain couples TRBV2 to TRBJ2-1, with D unresolved. CDR1 and CDR2 from the germline V gene are SNHLY and FYNNEI. This CDR3 is built from 15 residues. Trimming shortened V by 6 bases and J by 2 bases, and 14 bases separated the two germline ends. CDR3 loop: CASRSGHSTYNEQFF. The CDR3 DNA follows: TGTGCCAGCAGGAGTGGCCATTCCACCTACAATGAGCAGTTCTTC.

This chain uses TRBV6-1 with TRBJ1-1; maybe TRBD1 (6 bases). The CDR3 has 11 amino acids. V was shortened by 5 bases and J by 10 bases, with 11 bases between the two germline ends. Germline CDR1 and CDR2: MNHNS and SASEGT. Here the CDR3 DNA reads TGTGCCAGCAGTATACAGGGTAGAGCTTTCTTT. Residues: CASSIQGRAFF.

The chain employs TRBV7-9 and TRBJ1-1; 7 bases align to TRBD1. In germline, CDR1 is SEHNR, CDR2 FQNEAQ (reference sequence). The CDR3 has 14 amino acids. Losses at the gene ends were 9 bases for V and 5 bases for J; bases not matched to a gene: 12. The CDR3 protein is CASRGAGGGTEAFF. Here the CDR3 DNA reads TGTGCCAGTAGGGGGGCAGGGGGTGGTACTGAAGCTTTCTTT.

The rearrangement links TRBV5-1 to TRBJ2-1, with TRBD1 matching over 9 bases. This CDR3 is built from 17 residues. In germline, CDR1 is SGHRS, CDR2 YFSETQ. J gave up 0 bases and V 2 bases, and 6 bases lay outside the gene matches. This CDR3 reads CASSFDLTGGSYNEQFF. The DNA of the CDR3 is TGCGCCAGCAGCTTCGATCTGACAGGGGGCTCCTACAATGAGCAGTTCTTC.

This CDR3 is CASSLGQLAGEQYF. CDR3 sequence (DNA): TGCGCCAGCAGCTTAGGCCAGCTTGCGGGCGAGCAGTACTTC. J is TRBJ2-7 and V is TRBV5-1; weak D call: TRBD2 (5 bases). The CDR3 spans 14 residues. Germline CDR1 SGHRS, CDR2 YFSETQ. Trimming stripped 2 bases from V and 6 bases from J, with 15 bases between.

The rearrangement links TRBV29-1 to TRBJ1-4, with TRBD1 identical over 11 bases. Germline CDR1 and CDR2: SQVTM and ANQGSEA. The V gene end was trimmed by 2 bases and the J gene end by 7 bases; junction bases not matched to a gene: 9. The CDR3 is 16 amino acids. The CDR3 DNA sequence: TGCAGCGTTGAAATCGGGACAGGGGGTTTCGGTGAAAAACTGTTTTTT. Translated: CSVEIGTGGFGEKLFF.

This chain uses TRBV19 with TRBJ2-2; 13 bases are shared with TRBD2. The germline CDR1 and CDR2 sequences are LNHDA and SQIVND (reference sequence). The CDR3 runs 16 residues. V shed 9 bases, J shed 1 base, and the junction held 5 bases outside the gene matches. The CDR3 loop is CASGLAGAMNTGELFF. CDR3 sequence (DNA): TGTGCCAGCGGACTAGCGGGGGCTATGAACACCGGGGAGCTGTTTTTT. Combining the CDR3 with reference TRBV19 and TRBJ2-2 gives the whole variable domain DGGITQSPKYLFRKEGQNVTLSCEQNLNHDAMYWYRQDPGQGLRLIYYSQIVNDFQKGDIAEGYSVSREKKESFPLTVTSAQKNPTAFYLCASGLAGAMNTGELFFGEGSRLTVL.

The gene calls are TRBV27 and TRBJ2-1, with a weak D call TRBD2 (6 bases). V lost 5 bases and J lost 2, with 16 bases in between. Per germline, CDR1 MNHEY and CDR2 SMNVEV (reference sequence). This CDR3 comprises 16 residues. The CDR3 loop is CASSATLGGTYNEQFF. The CDR3 coding sequence is TGTGCCAGCAGTGCCACCTTGGGGGGAACCTACAATGAGCAGTTCTTC.

The chain couples TRBV5-4 to TRBJ2-5; D gene unclear. The end of the DNA fits TRBJ2-7 better, so the J call may be wrong. Germline assignment: CDR1 SGHNT and CDR2 YYREEE (reference sequence). The CDR3 loop spans 13 amino acids. The CDR3 region is CASSFYGSYEQYF. DNA for the CDR3: TGTGCCAGCAGCTTTTACGGGTCCTACGAGCAGTACTTC.

J is TRBJ2-7 and V is TRBV7-2, with D perhaps matching TRBD1 (6 bases). Germline V gene lookup returns CDR1 SGHTA and CDR2 FQGNSA. The CDR3 runs 13 residues. Trimming removed 4 bases at V and 2 bases at J, with 9 bases between. The CDR3 sequence is CASSSRTAYEQYF. The CDR3 bases are TGTGCCAGCAGCTCCAGGACAGCCTACGAGCAGTACTTC.

V usage is TRBV15 and J usage is TRBJ2-3, with D unclear. The CDR3 sequence is 14 residues long. Germline CDR1 LNHNV, CDR2 YYDKDF (reference sequence). With 0 bases removed from V and 4 bases from J, the gap between germline ends came to 8 bases. Here the CDR3 reads CATSRDMASDTQYF. The CDR3 DNA sequence: TGTGCCACCAGCAGAGATATGGCCTCAGATACGCAGTATTTT.

The V gene is TRBV11-3, the J gene TRBJ2-3; the match to TRBD2 covers 16 bases. Germline CDR1 SGHNT, CDR2 YENEEA. CDR3 length: 17 amino acids. Trimming at V came to 5 bases and at J to 1 base, leaving 3 bases not matched to a gene. DNA for the CDR3: TGTGCCAGCAGCCCGGGACTAGCGGGGGGGCGCACAGATACGCAGTATTTT. Its translation: CASSPGLAGGRTDTQYF.

The rearrangement links TRBV6-6 to TRBJ2-3; TRBD2 is a possible D gene (5 bases). The CDR3 loop spans 13 amino acids. Germline CDR1 MNHNY, CDR2 SVGAGI (reference sequence). V lost 6 bases and J lost 0, with 7 bases in between. CDR3 nucleotides: TGTGCCAGCAGAAGCGGCAGCACAGATACGCAGTATTTT. This encodes CASRSGSTDTQYF.

This sequence joins TRBV19 and TRBJ2-1; 12 bases map to TRBD2. The CDR3 has 20 residues. Germline V lookup: CDR1 LNHDA, CDR2 SQIVND (reference sequence). J was trimmed by 1 base and V by 3 bases; bases with no gene match: 13. CDR3 sequence (DNA): TGTGCCAGTAGTATTAACACCGGGCTAGCGGGGGGGAGGTCCTACAATGAGCAGTTCTTC. Amino acids: CASSINTGLAGGRSYNEQFF.

The sample holds a few counts of this clone. The CDR3 region is CASSLLTGRMNTEAFF. CDR3 DNA sequence: TGTGCCAGCAGCTTACTGACAGGGAGAATGAACACTGAAGCTTTCTTT. V usage is TRBV7-9 and J usage is TRBJ1-1; TRBD1 matches at 7 bases. Germline V gives CDR1 SEHNR, CDR2 FQNEAQ (reference sequence). V lost 2 bases to trimming and J lost 0 bases; unmatched junction nucleotides: 6. CDR3 size: 16 residues. Full variable domain (missing parts from reference TRBV7-9 and TRBJ1-1): DTGVSQNPRHKITKRGQNVTFRCDPISEHNRLYWYRQTLGQGPEFLTYFQNEAQLEKSRLLSDRFSAERPKGSFSTLEIQRTEQGDSAMYLCASSLLTGRMNTEAFFGQGTRLTVV.

CDR3 sequence: CASSLEGALNEQFF. Written as DNA, the CDR3 is TGTGCCAGCAGCTTAGAGGGGGCTCTGAATGAGCAGTTCTTC. This rearrangement joins TRBV7-9 to TRBJ2-1, with TRBD1 matching over 7 bases. Germline V CDR1 and CDR2: SEHNR, FQNEAQ (reference sequence). V trimming: 1 base; J trimming: 7 bases; junction bases outside the gene matches: 4. CDR3 length: 14 amino acids.

This clone has only one observation. The chain combines TRBV18 with TRBJ1-1; 12 nucleotides align to TRBD1. Germline V gene data show CDR1 as KGHSH and CDR2 as LQKENI. CDR3 length: 17 residues. Trimming removed 7 bases from V and 4 bases from J; junction bases left unmatched: 13. The CDR3 nucleotides are TGTGCCAGCTTACAAGAACCGGGACAGGGGGCTTTCACTGAAGCTTTCTTT. It translates to CASLQEPGQGAFTEAFF.

This sequence joins TRBV2 and TRBJ2-7; no reliable D call. The germline V gene encodes CDR1 SNHLY and CDR2 FYNNEI. The CDR3 spans 14 residues. Trimming removed 4 bases from V and 0 bases from J, with 10 bases in between. The CDR3 coding sequence is TGTGCCAGCAGTGCCAGGCAGAGCTCCTACGAGCAGTACTTC. Residues: CASSARQSSYEQYF.

This clone was recorded a few times. V gene TRBV27 combines with J gene TRBJ1-4; D remains unclear. The CDR3 is 17 residues long. Germline V gene lookup returns CDR1 MNHEY and CDR2 SMNVEV (reference sequence). Between the trimmed V and J ends, which lost 5 bases and 2 bases, there was a span of 18 bases. CDR3: CASSIRTPVGTNEKLFF. CDR3 in DNA: TGTGCCAGCAGTATAAGGACCCCTGTGGGGACTAATGAAAAACTGTTTTTT.

V is TRBV5-1 and J is TRBJ2-2; 7 bases map to TRBD1. V dropped 4 bases and J dropped 1; count of bases not matched to a gene: 1. The CDR3 length is 14 residues. Germline assignment: CDR1 SGHRS and CDR2 YFSETQ. The DNA for the CDR3 is TGCGCCAGCAGCAGGACAGGGAACACCGGGGAGCTGTTTTTT. The encoded protein is CASSRTGNTGELFF.

The chain combines TRBV4-3 with TRBJ2-2; D is unclear. Germline V gives CDR1 LGHNA, CDR2 YSLEER. The V gene lost 8 bases and the J gene lost 0 bases, with 7 bases spanning the gap. This CDR3 region has 13 residues. This chain's CDR3 is CASSAPNTGELFF. The CDR3 DNA reads TGCGCCAGCTCCGCCCCGAACACCGGGGAGCTGTTTTTT.

This chain joins TRBV6-6 and TRBJ2-4; TRBD2 matches at 8 bases. The CDR3 has 15 residues. V dropped 7 bases and J dropped 3; count of bases not matched to a gene: 8. Germline CDR1 is MNHNY and CDR2 is SVGAGI (reference sequence). The CDR3 protein is CASKIGGAGKNIQYF. DNA of the CDR3: TGTGCCAGCAAGATCGGGGGGGCCGGCAAAAACATTCAGTACTTC.

J is TRBJ2-1 and V is TRBV7-8, with D hard to call. Germline values: CDR1 SGHVS, CDR2 FQNEAQ. This CDR3 region has 15 residues. V lost 1 base to trimming and J lost 6 bases, with 13 bases between them. The CDR3 coding sequence is TGTGCCAGCAGCTTAGAGTTCCGGACCACCAATGAGCAGTTCTTC. This translates into CASSLEFRTTNEQFF.

The chain has TRBV11-2 and TRBJ2-3, with 11 nucleotides matching TRBD2. The CDR3 is 15 residues long. Germline V gene sequence: CDR1 SGHAT, CDR2 FQNNGV. After removal of 5 bases from V and 2 bases from J, the junction contained 3 bases not matched to a gene. The chain's CDR3 is CASSLAGGLTDTQYF. The DNA of the CDR3 is TGTGCCAGCAGCCTAGCGGGGGGCCTCACAGATACGCAGTATTTT.

V gene TRBV7-8 combines with J gene TRBJ1-2; 7 positions agree with TRBD1. The germline V gene has CDR1 SGHVS and CDR2 FQNEAQ. With V trimmed by 5 bases and J by 4 bases, 13 bases remained unmatched. The CDR3 loop spans 16 amino acids. In DNA form, the CDR3 reads TGTGCCAGCAGCGGCTTCAATACAGGGGATCGCTATGGCTACACCTTC. The encoded protein is CASSGFNTGDRYGYTF.